This TCR beta chain came from a study of CD8+ T cells in alopecia areata. As the sequencing template, cDNA was produced by extracting RNA and reverse transcribing it. Assay used: immunoSEQ multiplex PCR; TCRdb lists only in-frame clones, some missing. This table has over 90,000 clones, 45% to 60% appearing once. V was clipped by 0 bases and J by 3 bases, with 16 bases between them. The CDR3 runs 17 residues. CDR1 MGHRA and CDR2 YSYEKL come from the germline V gene. The source material was CD4+ T cells sorted from blood. The receptor's source is a human donor in good health. This sequence joins TRBV4-1 and TRBJ2-3; a weak D match, TRBD2 (6 bases). This CDR3 is CASSQDVTRGRTDTQYF. In DNA, the CDR3 is TGCGCCAGCAGCCAAGATGTTACACGAGGGAGGACAGATACGCAGTATTTT.